This record concerns one T cell receptor beta chain sequence. Its antigen is as yet unknown. The data originate from a study of PD-1 blockade in classical Hodgkin lymphoma. Study-wide points: While CD8+ TCR diversity did not rise significantly by C4D1, CD4+ TCR diversity did.

In every patient, relapse followed autologous stem cell transplantation, while exposure to brentuximab vedotin differed. The assay was immunoSEQ multiplex PCR, and TCRdb's table has in-frame clones only and misses some. Of approximately 100,000 clones detected, roughly 92% appear once; the ten largest clones hold 2.5% to 3.5%. The specimen comprised peripheral blood mononuclear cells (PBMCs), sampled at baseline. This TCR was recovered from a human donor with classical Hodgkin lymphoma.

In nucleotides, the CDR3 is TGTGCCAGTAGACAAGACAGGGGGTCGGGTCGGGATCAGCCCCAGCATTTT. Protein: CASRQDRGSGRDQPQHF. V gene TRBV19 combines with J gene TRBJ1-5, with 9 positions matching TRBD1. This CDR3 contains 17 residues. Germline V lookup: CDR1 LNHDA, CDR2 SQIVND (reference sequence). After removal of 6 bases from V and 5 bases from J, the junction contained 14 bases not matched to a gene.